This is a list of T cell receptor beta chains from one sample in a study of shared clonotypes between healthy human individuals. Produced via immunoSEQ multiplex PCR; TCRdb's table is partial and in-frame only. The table lists around 2,000,000 clones, just over 90% of them singletons. The specimen sequenced was naive CD8+ T cells from PBMCs. Receptors originate from a man in his late teens or twenties in good health. Some clones in this sample may be carry-over from other donors' samples. The CDR3 runs from the conserved cysteine through the conserved F or W. D genes are given only for firm matches. Where a row states a size, it is once, few, many or the class of an expanded clone; other rows omit it.

TRBJ1-1,16,NA,NA,TRBV5-1,TGCGCCAGCGGACCTCCGGGTCAAACAGGGAACACTGAAGCTTTCTTT,CASGPPGQTGNTEAFF
TRBJ2-1,15,NA,TRBD2,TRBV27,TGTGCCAGCAGTTTACTAGCGGGAGGCCCCCCCCAGCAGTTCTTC,CASSLLAGGPPQQFF
TRBJ1-1,15,NA,NA,TRBV4-1,TGCGCCAGCAGCCAAGTTCCAGGACAAAACACTGAAGCTTTCTTT,CASSQVPGQNTEAFF
TRBJ2-1,15,NA,NA,TRBV7-9,TGTGCCAGCAGCCTCCAGGTGGGGCACTACAATGAGCAGTTCTTC,CASSLQVGHYNEQFF
TRBJ1-1,14,once,NA,TRBV4-2,TGTGCCAGCAGCTTAGAAGGCGAATTCACTGAAGCTTTCTTT,CASSLEGEFTEAFF
TRBJ2-1,16,once,TRBD2,TRBV27,TGTGCCAGCAGTACCCTACTAGCGGGAGGGCCCCATGAGCAGTTCTTC,CASSTLLAGGPHEQFF
TRBJ2-7,14,NA,NA,TRBV4-1,TGCGCCAGCAGCAGCCGACAGGCATCCTACGAGCAGTACTTC,CASSSRQASYEQYF
TRBJ1-4,14,NA,NA,TRBV5-1,TGCGCCAGCAGCTTGTGGGGTCAGGATGAAAAACTGTTTTTT,CASSLWGQDEKLFF
TRBJ1-1,11,NA,NA,TRBV30,TGTGCCTGGAGATGGAACACTGAAGCTTTCTTT,CAWRWNTEAFF
TRBJ1-1,15,NA,NA,TRBV19,TGTGCCAGTAGTATGACTGGTCGGTTAGGGACTGAAGCTTTCTTT,CASSMTGRLGTEAFF
TRBJ2-3,14,NA,NA,TRBV10-1,TGCGCCAGCAGTGACTCTCGTGTAACAGATACGCAGTATTTT,CASSDSRVTDTQYF
TRBJ2-7,13,NA,NA,TRBV29-1,TGCAGCGTTGTCGGGGGAAAGGCCTACGAGCAGTACTTC,CSVVGGKAYEQYF
TRBJ2-2,18,NA,TRBD2,TRBV10-1,TGCGCCAGCAGTGAGTTAGTAAGGGAGGGAGGGCTCACCGGGGAGCTGTTTTTT,CASSELVREGGLTGELFF
TRBJ2-5,15,NA,NA,TRBV5-4,TGTGCCAGCAGCTTAAAAAGGGAGGCCCAAGAGACCCAGTACTTC,CASSLKREAQETQYF
TRBJ2-7,12,NA,NA,TRBV29-1,TGCAGCGTGGAAGGGACTCCTCGCGAGCAGTACTTC,CSVEGTPREQYF
TRBJ1-1,14,NA,NA,TRBV21-1,TGTGCCAGCAGCGAGGAGGGATGGTGGACTGAAGCTTTCTTT,CASSEEGWWTEAFF
TRBJ2-7,15,NA,TRBD1,TRBV7-2,TGTGCCAGCAGCTTAGTGGTACAGGGGTACTACGAGCAGTACTTC,CASSLVVQGYYEQYF
TRBJ2-7,15,NA,TRBD2,TRBV5-1,TGCGCCAGCAGCTTGGGACTAGCGGGGGCCTACGAGCAGTACTTC,CASSLGLAGAYEQYF
TRBJ2-3,15,NA,NA,TRBV11-2,TGTGCCAGCAGCTTAGGAGGGCGTGGCGCAGATACGCAGTATTTT,CASSLGGRGADTQYF
TRBJ1-5,17,NA,NA,TRBV2,TGTGCCAGCAGTGAAGCGGGTTACTCCGGGGCAAATCAGCCCCAGCATTTT,CASSEAGYSGANQPQHF
TRBJ1-1,15,NA,TRBD1,TRBV7-6,TGTGCCAGCAGCATCGGACAGGAGTTGAGCACTGAAGCTTTCTTT,CASSIGQELSTEAFF
TRBJ1-5,15,NA,NA,TRBV27,TGTGCCAGCAGTTTAGGGTCACCGGTCAATCAGCCCCAGCATTTT,CASSLGSPVNQPQHF
TRBJ2-3,15,NA,TRBD1,TRBV28,TGTGCCAGCAGTTTAGGACAGGGGCTCACAGATACGCAGTATTTT,CASSLGQGLTDTQYF
TRBJ2-1,15,NA,NA,TRBV10-1,TGCGCCAGCAGTGAGTCATCGGGGTTCTACAATGAGCAGTTCTTC,CASSESSGFYNEQFF
TRBJ2-5,14,NA,NA,TRBV9,TGTGCCAGCAGCGTAGGTGGCACCTCTGAGACCCAGTACTTC,CASSVGGTSETQYF
TRBJ1-4,14,NA,NA,TRBV7-9,TGTGCCAGCAGCCGCGACGCAACTAATGAAAAACTGTTTTTT,CASSRDATNEKLFF
TRBJ2-5,15,NA,NA,TRBV10-3,TGTGCCATCAGTGAACGGGACCCGGGGCGAGAGACCCAGTACTTC,CAISERDPGRETQYF
TRBJ1-1,14,NA,TRBD1,TRBV7-3,TGTGCCAGCAGCCCCGGACAGGGTACCACTGAAGCTTTCTTT,CASSPGQGTTEAFF
TRBJ2-5,16,NA,NA,TRBV11-2,TGTGCCAGCAGCTTACCCCCGGAGGGGCCCGGAGAGACCCAGTACTTC,CASSLPPEGPGETQYF
TRBJ2-7,15,NA,NA,TRBV5-6,TGTGCCAGCAGCAGCGAGGGTTGGGCTGTCTACGAGCAGTACTTC,CASSSEGWAVYEQYF